These 4 T cell receptor beta chains originate from one sample sequenced in a study of shared clonotypes between healthy human individuals. Only in-frame clones appear in the TCRdb table, and some are missing; sequencing was by immunoSEQ multiplex PCR. Of some 2.1 million clones listed, approximately 94% are singletons. CD45RO-negative cells were positively selected for CCR7, leaving out terminally differentiated effector memory CD45RA+ cells. Sequencing was carried out using naive CD8+ T cells sorted from blood. Receptor source: a man aged 18-30 years in good health.

As regards this clone: This CDR3 is also generated by other DNA sequences in the sample. The rearrangement links TRBV7-9 to TRBJ2-7; 10 bases fit TRBD2. This CDR3 is 13 amino acids long. Losses at the gene ends were 5 bases for V and 4 bases for J; bases not matched to a gene: 2. CDR1 and CDR2 from the germline V gene are SEHNR and FQNEAQ (reference sequence). In DNA form, the CDR3 reads TGTGCCAGCAGCCCTAGCGGGGGATACGAGCAGTACTTC. Protein product: CASSPSGGYEQYF.

V is TRBV5-1 and J is TRBJ2-3; tentative D call: TRBD2 (5 bases). Germline-derived CDR1 and CDR2 are SGHRS and YFSETQ. This CDR3 spans 15 amino acids. V lost 4 bases to trimming and J lost 7 bases, with 19 bases between them. CDR3 bases: TGCGCCAGCAGCCCCTTCGGGATAGAGCCCCATACGCAGTATTTT. The encoded protein is CASSPFGIEPHTQYF.

V and J are TRBV27 and TRBJ1-1, with 11 nucleotides matching TRBD1. The trim removed 6 bases at V and 5 bases at J, leaving 5 bases unmatched. CDR3 length equals 14 residues. From germline, CDR1 is MNHEY and CDR2 SMNVEV (reference sequence). CDR3 sequence: CASSSGTGGTEAFF. The CDR3 DNA reads TGTGCCAGCAGCTCCGGGACAGGGGGTACTGAAGCTTTCTTT.

The rearrangement uses TRBV5-4 and TRBJ1-5; D remains ambiguous. This CDR3 has 15 residues. Trimming shortened V by 0 bases and J by 2 bases, and 9 bases separated the two germline ends. Germline lookup yields CDR1 SGHNT and CDR2 YYREEE (reference sequence). The DNA for the CDR3 is TGTGCCAGCAGCTTGGGGGGATTCGGCAATCAGCCCCAGCATTTT. This codes for CASSLGGFGNQPQHF.